This T cell receptor (beta chain) originates from a study of cytomegalovirus exposure and HLA in healthy donors. About this clone: Its antigen is not known.

Donors were drawn from the approximately 130-subject validation cohort, separate from the roughly 670-subject first cohort. Here immunoSEQ multiplex PCR was the method, and the copy in TCRdb shows in-frame clones only, minus some. The data contain some 170,000 clones, roughly nine tenths of them seen just once; the ten biggest clones take up over 9%. Findings and limits, study-wide: The authors enumerated 164 TCR beta chains as linked to cytomegalovirus.

This CDR3 comprises 13 residues. Germline V gene sequence: CDR1 GTSNPN, CDR2 SVGIG (reference sequence). V lost 2 bases to trimming and J lost 1 base, with 6 bases between them. Specimen: PBMCs. The clonotype originates from a woman under 30 in good health and CMV-seropositive. The rearrangement uses TRBV30 and TRBJ1-5; weak D call: TRBD1 (5 bases). CDR3 sequence (DNA): TGTGCCTGGAGTCAGGGAAGCAATCAGCCCCAGCATTTT. Residues: CAWSQGSNQPQHF.